The sequence of this TCR beta chain was determined in a study of blood T cell repertoires in COVID-19. This clone was counted once. The assay was immunoSEQ multiplex PCR, and TCRdb's table has in-frame clones only and misses some. The sample yields fewer than 65,000 clones, around 89% seen once. CDR1 is SGHRS, CDR2 YFSETQ, per germline. This CDR3 has 15 amino acids. V gave up 4 bases and J gave up 3 bases; unmatched junction bases: 10. The rearrangement joins TRBV5-1 to TRBJ2-7, with TRBD2 identical over 7 bases. The sequenced sample was peripheral blood. This clonotype was obtained from a man between 60 and 70 years old with acute or convalescent COVID-19. The CDR3 bases are TGCGCCAGCAGCCCCGGGACTATTAGAGTCTACGAGCAGTACTTC. Its translation: CASSPGTIRVYEQYF.